Each of the 25 T cell receptor beta chains below was sequenced from the same sample in a study of cytomegalovirus exposure and HLA in healthy donors. 60 Vbeta and 13 Jbeta primers were used in PCR. Clones were read by immunoSEQ multiplex PCR, and TCRdb kept only the in-frame ones, dropping some. The table includes 190,000 or so clones, 75% to 85% detected once. Sample: PBMCs. These receptors all stem from a boy younger than 18 in good health and CMV-seronegative.

V is TRBV7-9 and J is TRBJ2-5, with 15 bases lining up with TRBD2. The CDR3 spans 17 residues. V gave up 5 bases and J gave up 5 bases; unmatched junction bases: 9. The V gene's germline CDR1 is SEHNR and CDR2 FQNEAQ (reference sequence). The CDR3 region is CASSPGTSGRPTETQYF. The CDR3 DNA follows: TGTGCCAGCAGCCCCGGGACTAGCGGGAGGCCGACGGAGACCCAGTACTTC.

CDR3 bases: TGTGCCAGCAGTTTAATGGCACGGGGTCCCTACGAGCAGTACTTC. Amino acids: CASSLMARGPYEQYF. The genes are TRBV7-6 and TRBJ2-7; D might be TRBD2 (5 bases). This CDR3 spans 15 amino acids. Germline V gives CDR1 SGHVS, CDR2 FNYEAQ. V gave up 6 bases and J gave up 2 bases, with 17 bases separating them.

This chain joins TRBV30 and TRBJ2-1, with 7 positions matching TRBD2. This CDR3 is 12 amino acids long. Germline V gene data show CDR1 as GTSNPN and CDR2 as SVGIG (reference sequence). Trimming at V came to 5 bases and at J to 4 bases, leaving 2 bases not matched to a gene. The CDR3 bases are TGTGCCTGGGCAGCGGGGTACAATGAGCAGTTCTTC. Protein sequence: CAWAAGYNEQFF.

This sequence joins TRBV7-3 and TRBJ2-3; TRBD2 matches at 10 bases. This CDR3 region has 15 residues. The ends lost 5 bases at V and 2 bases at J; junction bases unmatched: 4. Germline lookup yields CDR1 SGHTA and CDR2 FQGTGA. Here the CDR3 DNA reads TGTGCCAGCAGCCAAACTAGCGGGGCCACAGATACGCAGTATTTT. Translated: CASSQTSGATDTQYF.

The V and J genes are TRBV7-2 and TRBJ2-3, with 9 bases matching TRBD2. This CDR3 is built from 15 residues. Trimming removed 3 bases from V and 12 bases from J; junction bases left unmatched: 13. Looked up from germline, CDR1 is SGHTA and CDR2 is FQGNSA. The CDR3: CASSLGLAGPTLQYF. In DNA, the CDR3 is TGTGCCAGCAGCTTGGGTCTAGCGGGGCCAACACTACAGTATTTT.

The rearrangement joins TRBV14 to TRBJ2-2; TRBD2 agrees at 14 bases. Germline V gives CDR1 SGHDN, CDR2 FVKESK. The CDR3 has 15 amino acids. V trimming: 4 bases; J trimming: 9 bases; junction bases outside the gene matches: 4. The CDR3 DNA reads as TGTGCCAGCAGCCCGGGACTAGCGGGAGTCTGGGAGCTGTTTTTT. Translating gives CASSPGLAGVWELFF.

V is TRBV30 and J is TRBJ2-7; 7 positions agree with TRBD1. V gave up 2 bases and J gave up 2 bases; unmatched junction bases: 9. The CDR3 extends over 15 amino acids. From germline, CDR1 is GTSNPN and CDR2 SVGIG (reference sequence). The CDR3 sequence is CAWSLSPQGAYEQYF. CDR3 in DNA: TGTGCCTGGAGTCTATCCCCCCAGGGGGCCTACGAGCAGTACTTC.

The chain links TRBV10-3 to TRBJ1-1; maybe TRBD1 (6 bases). The CDR3 consists of 13 residues. The germline V and J ends were trimmed by 6 bases and 7 bases, with 15 bases remaining between them. Germline V gene lookup returns CDR1 ENHRY and CDR2 SYGVKD. CDR3 protein: CAISPGPDSEAFF. CDR3 in DNA: TGTGCCATCAGCCCGGGGCCGGACAGTGAAGCTTTCTTT.

The gene calls are TRBV7-2 and TRBJ2-7, with 9 positions matching TRBD2. The CDR3 has 16 amino acids. Germline CDR1 reads SGHTA; CDR2 reads FQGNSA. Unmatched junction bases numbered 4, after V lost 0 bases and J lost 1 base. In nucleotides, the CDR3 is TGTGCCAGCAGCTTAGCCGGGACTAGCTTTTCCTACGAGCAGTACTTC. It encodes CASSLAGTSFSYEQYF.

This sequence joins TRBV19 and TRBJ1-6; 7 positions agree with TRBD1. Per germline, CDR1 LNHDA and CDR2 SQIVND (reference sequence). The CDR3 runs to 15 residues. V lost 3 bases to trimming and J lost 6 bases; unmatched junction nucleotides: 5. CDR3 coding DNA: TGTGCCAGTAGTATGGACAGGTTGTCTAATTCACCCCTCCACTTT. Translated, it gives CASSMDRLSNSPLHF.

The CDR3 reads CASSYSGGTAEAFF. CDR3 in DNA: TGTGCCAGCAGTTACTCTGGAGGGACCGCTGAAGCTTTCTTT. The rearrangement links TRBV6-6 to TRBJ1-1, with D perhaps TRBD1 (5 bases). The V gene lost 0 bases and the J gene lost 6 bases, with 11 bases spanning the gap. Germline V gene data show CDR1 as MNHNY and CDR2 as SVGAGI (reference sequence). CDR3 length equals 14 residues.

This chain joins TRBV5-6 and TRBJ2-7; the D gene is possibly TRBD2 (6 bases). Trimming removed 1 base from V and 4 bases from J, with 15 bases in between. Germline CDR1 and CDR2: SGHDT and YYEEEE. CDR3 length: 15 residues. CDR3 sequence reads: CASSLRGFSNYEQYF. CDR3 in DNA: TGTGCCAGCAGCTTGCGGGGGTTCTCTAATTACGAGCAGTACTTC.

The rearrangement uses TRBV7-6 and TRBJ2-1; 12 bases fit TRBD2. CDR3 length: 17 residues. Germline CDR1 is SGHVS and CDR2 is FNYEAQ. The J segment lost 8 bases and the V segment lost 0 bases, leaving 8 bases of the junction unmatched. The CDR3 DNA follows: TGTGCCAGCAGCTTAGCGGCTAGCGGGAGGGCCGGCCATGAGCAGTTCTTC. It specifies CASSLAASGRAGHEQFF.

The V gene is TRBV5-8, the J gene TRBJ1-1, with 8 nucleotides matching TRBD1. With V trimmed by 3 bases and J by 5 bases, 9 bases remained unmatched. The CDR3 is 15 residues long. Germline CDR1 and CDR2: SGHTS and YDEGEE. In nucleotides, the CDR3 is TGTGCCAGCAGCTGGGGACAGGCCTTCGGAACTGAAGCTTTCTTT. This gives the protein CASSWGQAFGTEAFF.

The V and J genes are TRBV19 and TRBJ1-2; D not resolved. V was cut by 5 bases and J by 0 bases, with 13 bases left in between. In germline, CDR1 is LNHDA, CDR2 SQIVND (reference sequence). This CDR3 comprises 15 residues. CDR3 coding DNA: TGTGCCAGTAGTTTGGACTGGGAGACTAACTATGGCTACACCTTC. Translating gives CASSLDWETNYGYTF.

J is TRBJ2-3 and V is TRBV13; 8 bases align to TRBD2. The CDR3 contains 14 residues. Germline V CDR1 and CDR2: PRHDT, FYEKMQ (reference sequence). The junction had 3 bases not matched to a gene; V was cut back by 3 bases and J by 4 bases. CDR3 nucleotides: TGTGCCAGCAGCTTTAGCGGGGCCCCAGATACGCAGTATTTT. This sequence encodes CASSFSGAPDTQYF.

This chain connects TRBV9 to TRBJ1-1; no reliable D call. CDR3 length equals 14 residues. The germline V gene encodes CDR1 SGDLS and CDR2 YYNGEE. V lost 3 bases and J 3 bases, leaving 12 bases between the germline ends. The CDR3 DNA is TGTGCCAGCAGCGCGGAAATGAGGGACACTGAAGCTTTCTTT. Its protein is CASSAEMRDTEAFF.

The CDR3 loop is CASSLEFKRRSAYEQYF. Here the CDR3 DNA reads TGTGCCAGCAGCTTGGAGTTCAAGCGGAGATCTGCGTACGAGCAGTACTTC. The chain recombines TRBV5-6 with TRBJ2-7; tentative D call: TRBD2 (5 bases). V was cut by 0 bases and J by 4 bases, with 20 bases left in between. CDR1 is SGHDT, CDR2 YYEEEE, per germline. The CDR3 is made up of 17 amino acids.

V gene TRBV7-2 combines with J gene TRBJ1-2; TRBD1 is a possible D gene (5 bases). Trimming took off 4 bases at V and 2 bases at J, with 20 bases between the two ends. This CDR3 region has 17 residues. The germline V gene encodes CDR1 SGHTA and CDR2 FQGNSA. The CDR3 DNA is TGTGCCAGCAGCTCAAACATGGGGGGATCCCTGAACTATGGCTACACCTTC. Amino acid sequence: CASSSNMGGSLNYGYTF.

The V and J genes are TRBV7-9 and TRBJ2-7; 10 bases match TRBD2. This CDR3 comprises 16 residues. The ends lost 5 bases at V and 1 base at J; junction bases unmatched: 8. From germline, CDR1 is SEHNR and CDR2 FQNEAQ (reference sequence). The CDR3 protein is CASSASTSGYSYEQYF. CDR3 sequence (DNA): TGTGCCAGCAGCGCATCGACTAGCGGGTATTCCTACGAGCAGTACTTC.

V gene TRBV5-1 combines with J gene TRBJ2-7, with 8 bases matching TRBD1. The CDR3 runs to 17 residues. Germline V lookup: CDR1 SGHRS, CDR2 YFSETQ. V dropped 2 bases and J dropped 3; count of bases not matched to a gene: 13. CDR3 DNA: TGCGCCAGCAGCTTTGCCAGGGGGCTAAACTTGTTCTACGAGCAGTACTTC. Its protein product is CASSFARGLNLFYEQYF.

The rearrangement joins TRBV19 to TRBJ2-7; D may be TRBD2 (5 bases). V shed 9 bases and J shed 2 bases, with 11 bases lying between them. Germline V lookup: CDR1 LNHDA, CDR2 SQIVND (reference sequence). This CDR3 region has 12 residues. CDR3 residues: CASRSGAYEQYF. The CDR3 DNA follows: TGTGCCAGCAGAAGCGGAGCCTACGAGCAGTACTTC.

The chain combines TRBV13 with TRBJ1-1, with 7 bases identical to TRBD1. The CDR3 covers 14 residues. The V gene's germline CDR1 is PRHDT and CDR2 FYEKMQ (reference sequence). The ends lost 5 bases at V and 2 bases at J; junction bases unmatched: 5. The DNA for the CDR3 is TGTGCCAGCAGCAAGGGGACAGTCAACACTGAAGCTTTCTTT. Its translation is CASSKGTVNTEAFF.

The V gene is TRBV6-1, the J gene TRBJ1-2; 8 bases match TRBD1. The V segment lost 3 bases and the J segment 4 bases; nucleotides outside the gene matches: 4. The CDR3 contains 14 residues. CDR1 and CDR2 from the germline V gene are MNHNS and SASEGT. The CDR3 sequence is CASSDGQGGYGYTF. CDR3 nucleotide sequence: TGTGCCAGCAGTGATGGACAGGGAGGCTATGGCTACACCTTC.

The rearrangement links TRBV6-5 to TRBJ2-5; TRBD2 agrees at 10 bases. Trimming took 7 bases from V and 3 from J; bases not matched to a gene: 5. CDR3 length equals 14 residues. CDR1 is MNHEY, CDR2 SVGAGI, per germline. CDR3 nucleotide sequence: TGTGCCAGCAAGGCGGGACTAGCGAAAGAGACCCAGTACTTC. Protein product: CASKAGLAKETQYF.